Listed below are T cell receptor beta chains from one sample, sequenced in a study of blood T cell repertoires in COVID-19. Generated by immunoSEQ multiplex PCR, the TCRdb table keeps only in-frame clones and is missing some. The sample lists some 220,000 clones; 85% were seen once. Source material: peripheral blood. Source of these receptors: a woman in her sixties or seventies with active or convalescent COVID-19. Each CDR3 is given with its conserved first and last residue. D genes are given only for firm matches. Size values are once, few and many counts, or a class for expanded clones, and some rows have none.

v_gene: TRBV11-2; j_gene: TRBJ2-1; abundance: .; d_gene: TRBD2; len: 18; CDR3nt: TGTGCCATTTCAACCTCCGGGACTAGCGGGAGGTTCTACAATGAGCAGTTCTTC; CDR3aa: CAISTSGTSGRFYNEQFF
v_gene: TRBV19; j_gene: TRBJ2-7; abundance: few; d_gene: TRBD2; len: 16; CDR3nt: TGTGCCAGTAGTATAGACAGCGGGACGGCCGTTTACGAGCAGTACTTC; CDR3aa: CASSIDSGTAVYEQYF
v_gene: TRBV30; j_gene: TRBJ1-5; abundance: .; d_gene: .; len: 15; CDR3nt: TGTGCCTGGACTCCCGACAGAGATAGCAATCAGCCCCAGCATTTT; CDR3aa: CAWTPDRDSNQPQHF
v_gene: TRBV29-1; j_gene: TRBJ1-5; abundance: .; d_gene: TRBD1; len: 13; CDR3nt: TGCAGCGCGGGGCAGGGGGACAATCAGCCCCAGCATTTT; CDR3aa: CSAGQGDNQPQHF
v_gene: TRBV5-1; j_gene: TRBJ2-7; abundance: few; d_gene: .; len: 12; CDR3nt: TGCGCCAGCAGCCACCCGGGGGACGAGCAGTACTTC; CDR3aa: CASSHPGDEQYF
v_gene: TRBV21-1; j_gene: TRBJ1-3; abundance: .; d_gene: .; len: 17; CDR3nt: TGTGCCAGCAGACCCTCGCCCCCACAGGGTAGTGGAAACACCATATATTTT; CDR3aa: CASRPSPPQGSGNTIYF
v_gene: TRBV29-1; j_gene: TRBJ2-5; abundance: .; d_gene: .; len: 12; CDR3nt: TGCAGCGTTGTTCTGCTAGCCGGGACCCAGTACTTC; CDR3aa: CSVVLLAGTQYF
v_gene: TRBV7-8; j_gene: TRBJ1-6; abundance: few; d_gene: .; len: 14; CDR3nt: TGTGCCAGCAGCTTAGGAGGGAATAATTCACCCCTCCACTTT; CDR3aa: CASSLGGNNSPLHF
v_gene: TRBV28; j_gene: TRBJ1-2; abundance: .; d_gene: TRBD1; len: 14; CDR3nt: TGTGCCAGCAGTTTACAAGGGACAGGGTATGGCTACACCTTC; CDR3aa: CASSLQGTGYGYTF
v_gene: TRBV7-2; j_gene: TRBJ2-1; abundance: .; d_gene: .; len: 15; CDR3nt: TGTGCCAGCAGCGAACAGGGTTACTCCTACAATGAGCAGTTCTTC; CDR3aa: CASSEQGYSYNEQFF
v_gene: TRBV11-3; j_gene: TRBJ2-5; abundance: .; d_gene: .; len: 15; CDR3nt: TGTGCCAGCAGCTTACATTCGACAACTCAAGAGACCCAGTACTTC; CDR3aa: CASSLHSTTQETQYF
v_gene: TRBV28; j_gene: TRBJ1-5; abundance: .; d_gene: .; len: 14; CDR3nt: TGTGCCAGCATCCCCGCGTCTGGACGGGGGCCCCAGCATTTT; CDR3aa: CASIPASGRGPQHF
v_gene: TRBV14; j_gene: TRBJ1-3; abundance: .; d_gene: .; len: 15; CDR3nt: TGTGCCAGCAGTACCAGTCCGACACGTGGAAACACCATATATTTT; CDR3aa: CASSTSPTRGNTIYF
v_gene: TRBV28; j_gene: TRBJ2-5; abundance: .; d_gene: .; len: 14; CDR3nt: TGTGCCAGCAGCAACCGACGGACGGGGGAGACCCAGTACTTC; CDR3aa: CASSNRRTGETQYF
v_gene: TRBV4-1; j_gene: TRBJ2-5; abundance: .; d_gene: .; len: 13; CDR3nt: TGCGCCAGCAGCCAAACTGGGCTCGAGACCCAGTACTTC; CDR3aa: CASSQTGLETQYF
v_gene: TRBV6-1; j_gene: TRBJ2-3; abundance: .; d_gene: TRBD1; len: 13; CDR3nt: TGTGCTAGCAGTGACCGGACAGGAGATACGCAGTATTTT; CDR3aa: CASSDRTGDTQYF
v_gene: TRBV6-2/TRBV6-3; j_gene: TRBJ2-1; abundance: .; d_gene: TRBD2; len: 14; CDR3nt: TGTGCCAGCAGCCTAGCGGGAGAGGGCGGCGAGCAGTTCTTC; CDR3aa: CASSLAGEGGEQFF
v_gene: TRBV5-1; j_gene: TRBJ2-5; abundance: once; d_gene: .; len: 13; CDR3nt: TGCGCCAGCAGCTTGGAACGGCAAGAGACCCAGTACTTC; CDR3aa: CASSLERQETQYF
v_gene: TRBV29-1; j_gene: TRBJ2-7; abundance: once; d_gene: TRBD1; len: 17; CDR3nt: TGCAGCGCTACTGAAACAGGGGCACTAATGACGACCTACGAGCAGTACTTC; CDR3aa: CSATETGALMTTYEQYF
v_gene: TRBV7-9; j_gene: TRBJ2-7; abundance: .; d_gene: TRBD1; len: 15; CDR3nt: TGTGCCAGCAGCCCCGTGGCAGGGGGCTGGGACGAGCAGTACTTC; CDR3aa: CASSPVAGGWDEQYF
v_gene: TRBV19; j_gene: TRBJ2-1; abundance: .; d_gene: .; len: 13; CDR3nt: TGTGCCAGTAGTACGACGAGGGTGAATGAGCAGTTCTTC; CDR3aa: CASSTTRVNEQFF
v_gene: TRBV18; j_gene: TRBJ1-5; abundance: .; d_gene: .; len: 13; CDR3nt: TGTGCCAGCTCACCCGGGGGGGATCAGCCCCAGCATTTT; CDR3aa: CASSPGGDQPQHF
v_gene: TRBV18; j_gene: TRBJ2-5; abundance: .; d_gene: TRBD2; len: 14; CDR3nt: TGTGCCAGCTCACCGACTAGCGGTGAAGAGACCCAGTACTTC; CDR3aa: CASSPTSGEETQYF
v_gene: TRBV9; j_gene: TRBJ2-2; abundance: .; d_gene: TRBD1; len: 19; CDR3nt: TGTGCCAGCAGCGTAGTGGCGGACAGGCTCGAGCTGAACACCGGGGAGCTGTTTTTT; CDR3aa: CASSVVADRLELNTGELFF
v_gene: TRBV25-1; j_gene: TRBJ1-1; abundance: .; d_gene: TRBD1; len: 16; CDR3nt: TGTGCCAGCAGTGAATCTCTGGGGACAGGGGTTTCTGAAGCTTTCTTT; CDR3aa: CASSESLGTGVSEAFF
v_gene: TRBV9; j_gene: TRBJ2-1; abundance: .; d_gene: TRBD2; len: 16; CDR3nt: TGTGCCAGCAGCGTAGTTCCGGGACTATCCTACAATGAGCAGTTCTTC; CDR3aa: CASSVVPGLSYNEQFF
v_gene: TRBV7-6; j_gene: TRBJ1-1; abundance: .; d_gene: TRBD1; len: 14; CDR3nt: TGTGCCAGCAGCACTATGACAGGGGGCACTGAAGCTTTCTTT; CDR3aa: CASSTMTGGTEAFF
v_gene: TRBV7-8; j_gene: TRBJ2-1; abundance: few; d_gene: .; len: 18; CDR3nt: TGTGCCAGCAGCTTAGGCGTCTGGGCTACCTCTAACTACAATGAGCAGTTCTTC; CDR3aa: CASSLGVWATSNYNEQFF
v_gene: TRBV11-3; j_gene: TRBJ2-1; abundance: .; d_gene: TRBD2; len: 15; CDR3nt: TGTGCCAGCAGCGTAAATAGCGGGACTTACAATGAGCAGTTCTTC; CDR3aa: CASSVNSGTYNEQFF
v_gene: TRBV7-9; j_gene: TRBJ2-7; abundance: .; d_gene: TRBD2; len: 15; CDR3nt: TGTGCCAGCAGCTCGGGACGGGAGGCTGCCTACGAGCAGTACTTC; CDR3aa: CASSSGREAAYEQYF
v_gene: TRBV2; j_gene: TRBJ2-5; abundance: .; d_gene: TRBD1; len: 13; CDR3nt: TGTGCCAGGAGGGGGCCAGTGGGAGAGACCCAGTACTTC; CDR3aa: CARRGPVGETQYF
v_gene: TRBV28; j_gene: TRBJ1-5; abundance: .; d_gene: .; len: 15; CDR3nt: TGTGCCAGCAGGGAGACAGGTACCCCAAATCAGCCCCAGCATTTT; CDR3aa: CASRETGTPNQPQHF
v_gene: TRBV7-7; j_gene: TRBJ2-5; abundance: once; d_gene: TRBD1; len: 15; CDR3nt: TGTGCTAGCAGCGTCAACAGGGGCGAGGGAGAGACCCAGTACTTC; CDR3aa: CASSVNRGEGETQYF
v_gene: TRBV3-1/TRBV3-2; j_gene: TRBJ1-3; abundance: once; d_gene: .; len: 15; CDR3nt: TGTGCCAGCAGCCAACGGGGGAACTCTGGAAACACCATATATTTT; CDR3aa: CASSQRGNSGNTIYF
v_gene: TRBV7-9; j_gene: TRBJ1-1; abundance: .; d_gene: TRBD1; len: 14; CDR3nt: TGTGCCAGCACTATCCAGGGGGCCAGAACTGAAGCTTTCTTT; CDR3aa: CASTIQGARTEAFF
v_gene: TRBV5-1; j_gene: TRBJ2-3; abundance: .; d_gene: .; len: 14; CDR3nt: TGCGCCAGCAGCTTGGGTCCCGGAGGTGATACGCAGTATTTT; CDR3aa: CASSLGPGGDTQYF
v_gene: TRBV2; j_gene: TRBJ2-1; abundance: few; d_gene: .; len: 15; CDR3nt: TGTGCCAGCAGTGAACCGCGCCCTGTATCCAATGAGCAGTTCTTC; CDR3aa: CASSEPRPVSNEQFF
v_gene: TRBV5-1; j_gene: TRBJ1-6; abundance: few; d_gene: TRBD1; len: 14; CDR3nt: TGCGCCAGCAGCTTGAGACAGGGTAATTCACCCCTCCACTTT; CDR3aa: CASSLRQGNSPLHF
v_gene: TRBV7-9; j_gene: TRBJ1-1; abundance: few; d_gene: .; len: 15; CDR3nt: TGTGCCAGCAGCGCCGCCTTGGGGGCGGACACTGAAGCTTTCTTT; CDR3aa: CASSAALGADTEAFF
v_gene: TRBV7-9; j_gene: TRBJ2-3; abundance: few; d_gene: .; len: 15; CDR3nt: TGTGCCAGCAGCTCTGGACTAACCCTCACAGATACGCAGTATTTT; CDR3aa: CASSSGLTLTDTQYF
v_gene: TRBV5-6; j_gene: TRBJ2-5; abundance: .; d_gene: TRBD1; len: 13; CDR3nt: TGTGCCAGCAGGACAGGGTCCTGGGGGACCCAGTACTTC; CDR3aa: CASRTGSWGTQYF
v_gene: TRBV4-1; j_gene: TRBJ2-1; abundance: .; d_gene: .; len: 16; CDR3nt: TGCGCCAGCAGCCAAGAAAGGCTAGCGTCCCACAATGAGCAGTTCTTC; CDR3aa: CASSQERLASHNEQFF
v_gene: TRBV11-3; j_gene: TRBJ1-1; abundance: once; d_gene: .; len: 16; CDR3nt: TGTGCCAGCAGCTTAGCCCGGGATGGGGTGAACACTGAAGCTTTCTTT; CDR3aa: CASSLARDGVNTEAFF
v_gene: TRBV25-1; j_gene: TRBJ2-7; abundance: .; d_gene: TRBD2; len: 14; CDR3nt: TGTGCCAGCAGTGAACTGGGAGGGGTCTACGAGCAGTACTTC; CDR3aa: CASSELGGVYEQYF
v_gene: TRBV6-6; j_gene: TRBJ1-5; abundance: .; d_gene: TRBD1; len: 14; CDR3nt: TGTGCCAGCAGTTCAGGGGGCGGGTATCAGCCCCAGCATTTT; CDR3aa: CASSSGGGYQPQHF